Included here is one TCR beta chain sequence, with context. Amplification used 60 Vbeta primers and 13 Jbeta primers. Assay used: immunoSEQ multiplex PCR; TCRdb lists only in-frame clones, some missing. The sample gives some 96,000 clones, around 82% of which show up once; 0.7% to 0.85% is in the top ten. These data come from a study of cytomegalovirus exposure and HLA in healthy donors. Trimming stripped 2 bases from V and 3 bases from J, with 10 bases between. The CDR3 runs to 14 residues. Germline V CDR1 and CDR2: MDHEN, SYDVKM. Sequenced input: PBMCs. This receptor was identified in a woman aged 60-75 years in good health and CMV-seronegative. The V call is TRBV28, the J call TRBJ1-2; D perhaps matches TRBD1 (6 bases). The CDR3 DNA is TGTGCCAGCAGTTTAACAGGGAAGGACTATGGCTACACCTTC. Amino acid sequence: CASSLTGKDYGYTF.